This T cell receptor beta chain was found in a study of T cells in Graves' hyperthyroidism and ophthalmopathy. This clonotype was found many times. The antigen remains undetermined. Germline-derived CDR1 and CDR2 are MNHEY and SVGAGI. V was clipped by 6 bases and J by 4 bases; unmatched bases: 14. The CDR3 loop spans 16 amino acids. General study findings and limits: The majority of expanded thyroid clonotypes above 0.001 also appeared in blood.

TCR beta CDR3 region amplification was performed from RNA transcripts. The HTBI primer set drove a first-round RT-PCR of the TCR CDR3. One entry per CDR3 protein results from TCRdb running MiXCR on the multiplex PCR reads. The table lists under 400,000 distinct CDR3 sequences, over 15% of them singletons. This clonotype was obtained from a woman aged 40-49 years with Graves' ophthalmopathy. Material: blood. The V and J genes are TRBV6-5 and TRBJ1-2; 7 nucleotides match TRBD1. The CDR3 region is CASRYHQGGGGYGYTF. The CDR3 nucleotides are TGTGCCAGCAGATACCATCAAGGGGGCGGTGGCTATGGCTACACCTTC.